The rows below give T cell receptor beta chains drawn from one sample of a study of post-analysis software for immune sequencing data. TCRdb used MiXCR to reprocess the PCR reads, holding one entry per CDR3 protein. The table shows about 820,000 distinct CDR3 sequences, with roughly half occurring only once. The sequenced material came from blood. The receptors here all came from a girl aged 5-17 years with multiple sclerosis. CDR3s include the opening cysteine and the closing phenylalanine or tryptophan. Each record gives: J gene, clone size, V gene, D gene, CDR3 DNA, CDR3 protein. D genes are given only for firm matches. Not all rows give a size; the values are once, few, many and, for expanded clones, a class.

TRBJ1-2 | - | TRBV2 | - | TGTGCCAGCAGTGAAGCGCGCGTGAGAGGGTTTAGCGGCTACACCTTC | CASSEARVRGFSGYTF
TRBJ2-5 | - | TRBV5-1 | TRBD1 | TGCGCCGGCAGCTGGGACAGGGGTCGCCAAGAGACCCAGTACTTC | CAGSWDRGRQETQYF
TRBJ2-7 | many | TRBV5-1 | TRBD1 | TGCGCCAGCAGCCGAAGGACAGGTGGTTACGAGCAGTACTTC | CASSRRTGGYEQYF
TRBJ2-1 | - | TRBV29-1 | - | TGCAGCGTCAGTTCTAGCTCCTACAATGAGCAGTTCTTC | CSVSSSSYNEQFF
TRBJ1-1 | - | TRBV5-1 | TRBD1 | TGCGCCAGCAGCTTGAGGGGACAGCCCGGTGGCACTGAAGCTTTCTTT | CASSLRGQPGGTEAFF
TRBJ2-1 | - | TRBV5-1 | TRBD2 | TGCGCCAGCCGGGGCGAGCGGGGGGCCTACAATGAGCAGTTCTTC | CASRGERGAYNEQFF
TRBJ2-5 | - | TRBV20-1 | TRBD2 | TGCAGTGCAACACCAGGGGCTAGCGGGAAAGAGACCCAGTACTTC | CSATPGASGKETQYF
TRBJ2-4 | - | TRBV29-1 | TRBD2 | TGCAGCGTCAGGGAGGGGAGTGCCAAAAACATTCAGTACTTC | CSVREGSAKNIQYF
TRBJ2-7 | - | TRBV13 | - | TGTGCCAGCAGCCCGGGACGGGACCCCTCCTACGAGCAGTACTTC | CASSPGRDPSYEQYF
TRBJ1-5 | - | TRBV7-9 | TRBD1 | TGTGCCAGCAGCCACGCCGGGACAGGGAATCAGCCCCAGCATTTT | CASSHAGTGNQPQHF
TRBJ2-1 | - | TRBV5-1 | - | TGCGCCAGCAGCTTAAGCATTCAGGCCCCTTGCAATGAGCAGTTCTTC | CASSLSIQAPCNEQFF
TRBJ2-2 | - | TRBV29-1 | TRBD1 | TGCAGCGCCGTACCGACAGGGGAGTACACCGGGGAGCTGTTTTTT | CSAVPTGEYTGELFF
TRBJ2-5 | - | TRBV20-1 | - | TGCAGTGCTAGAGATCGGGTGAGGGCTAGCGAGACCCAGTACTTC | CSARDRVRASETQYF
TRBJ2-1 | - | TRBV3-1 | - | TGTGCCAGCAGCCAAGATCAACCCTACAATGAGCAGTTCTTC | CASSQDQPYNEQFF
TRBJ2-4 | - | TRBV7-9 | TRBD1 | TGTGCCAGCTCGGGACAGAAAAAAAACATTCAGTACTTC | CASSGQKKNIQYF
TRBJ1-1 | few | TRBV13 | - | TGTGCCAGCAGCCAGTCGGGGGTCACTGAAGCTTTCTTT | CASSQSGVTEAFF
TRBJ2-7 | few | TRBV7-9 | TRBD1 | TGTGCCAGCAGCTCGGGACCCAGGGGGCCCTACGAGCAGTACTTC | CASSSGPRGPYEQYF
TRBJ1-2 | few | TRBV29-1 | - | TGCAGCGTTATCGGGAGTAACTATGGCTACACCTTC | CSVIGSNYGYTF
TRBJ2-7 | - | TRBV5-1 | TRBD2 | TGCGCCAGCAGCCGTCTCCTAGCGGGAGGTACGGCCGAGCAGTACTTC | CASSRLLAGGTAEQYF
TRBJ1-2 | - | TRBV6-5 | - | TGTGCCAGCAATCCCACAGGGAAGGGTAACTATGGCTACACCTTC | CASNPTGKGNYGYTF
TRBJ2-5 | once | TRBV5-5 | - | TGTGCCAGCAGCTTAAACCCGGGGGAGCAGTACTTC | CASSLNPGEQYF
TRBJ1-1 | few | TRBV29-1 | - | TGCAGCGTTGCCCAGGTTGTCCAGCCGAACACTGAAGCTTTCTTT | CSVAQVVQPNTEAFF
TRBJ2-4 | few | TRBV18 | TRBD2 | TGTGCCAGCTCACCCCGGACTAGCGGAGAAAACATTCAGTACTTC | CASSPRTSGENIQYF
TRBJ1-1 | once | TRBV6-5 | - | TGTGCCAGCAGTTACGACCCCGGCGCTGAAGCTTTCTTT | CASSYDPGAEAFF
TRBJ2-3 | few | TRBV7-2 | - | TGTGCCAGCAGCGCCTCACGGACAGATACGCAGTATTTT | CASSASRTDTQYF
TRBJ2-1 | - | TRBV29-1 | - | TGCAGCGTTGAAGATCCCGCGAGTGAGCAGTTCTTC | CSVEDPASEQFF